This T cell receptor beta chain was captured by sequencing in a study of cytomegalovirus exposure and HLA in healthy donors. Study details: There were 100 million to 120 million unique TCR beta sequences, drawn from about 190 million T cells, in an earlier analysis.

Broader study findings: Association of a missense DCLRE1C variant with TCR beta V- and J-gene trimming was reported in a later analysis. Overall, approximately 150 TCR beta chains were annotated as cytomegalovirus-associated. The authors excluded some V segments, including TRBV6-2 and TRBV6-3, as indistinguishable.

This PCR relied on a set of 60 Vbeta primers and 13 Jbeta primers. The protocol was immunoSEQ multiplex PCR, while the TCRdb copy is restricted to in-frame clones and leaves out a portion. The sample gives 150,000 to 200,000 clones, around 74% of which show up once; around 3.2% is in the top ten. This clone was recorded a few times. The antigen is unknown. The CDR3 runs 14 residues. Looked up from germline, CDR1 is LNHDA and CDR2 is SQIVND (reference sequence). V lost 6 bases and J lost 6; bases outside the gene matches: 10. The receptor was isolated from a female donor in good health and CMV-seronegative. The V gene is TRBV19, the J gene TRBJ1-1; 7 bases align to TRBD1. The sequenced sample was PBMCs. CDR3 coding DNA: TGTGCCAGTAGAGATAATCGGGACAGCCCTGAAGCTTTCTTT. Protein sequence: CASRDNRDSPEAFF.